The present T cell receptor (beta chain) was sequenced within a study of CD8 T cells in Susac syndrome. RNA, at about 0.45 to 1 ug, was reverse transcribed with random hexamers. Each CDR3 protein gets one entry after TCRdb re-called the immunoSEQ multiplex PCR reads with MiXCR. The sample records 120,000 to 150,000 distinct CDR3 sequences, approximately 93% being singletons. Sequencing of TCR beta covered CD8+ and CD4+ T cells obtained from blood. Trimming removed 2 bases from V and 5 bases from J, with 13 bases in between. From germline, CDR1 is SQVTM and CDR2 ANQGSEA. There are 13 residues in the CDR3. This clonotype was found once.

This chain links TRBV29-1 with TRBJ2-7, with D tentatively TRBD1 (6 bases). Source material: CD4+ T cells from PBMCs. This receptor was obtained from a human donor in good health. Written as DNA, the CDR3 is TGCAGCGTTGAACAGGGGAGAGCCCACGAGCAGTACTTC. Protein: CSVEQGRAHEQYF.